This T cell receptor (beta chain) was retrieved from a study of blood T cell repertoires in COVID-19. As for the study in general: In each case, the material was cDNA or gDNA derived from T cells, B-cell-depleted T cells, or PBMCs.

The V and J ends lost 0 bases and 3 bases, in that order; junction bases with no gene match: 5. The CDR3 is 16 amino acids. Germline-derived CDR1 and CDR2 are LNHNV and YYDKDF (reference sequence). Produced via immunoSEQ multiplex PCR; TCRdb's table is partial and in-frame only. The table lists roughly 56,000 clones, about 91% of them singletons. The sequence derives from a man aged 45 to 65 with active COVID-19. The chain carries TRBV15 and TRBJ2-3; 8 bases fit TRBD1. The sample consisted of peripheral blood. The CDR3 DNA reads TGTGCCACCAGCAGAGATCCAACAGGGGGAACAGATACGCAGTATTTT. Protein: CATSRDPTGGTDTQYF.